The 7 T cell receptor beta chains below were found in one sample sequenced in a study of human T cells and chemical hapten exposure. Time point defined: patch test 1, 2 weeks after DPC sensitization. Treatment denoted: therapeutic diphenylcyclopropenone sensitization with weekly scalp DPC. TCRdb analysed the RACE reads with MiXCR anew, one entry per CDR3 protein. The data hold over 65,000 distinct CDR3 sequences, with roughly a tenth observed a single time. The specimen comprised whole blood, sampled in connection with sensitization to the hapten diphenylcyclopropenone (DPC). The receptor set was obtained from a woman between 45 and 60 years old with alopecia areata. Some clones in this sample may be carry-over from other donors' samples.

The chain joins TRBV4-2 to TRBJ1-1; 8 nucleotides align to TRBD1. V gave up 0 bases and J gave up 8 bases; unmatched junction bases: 11. The CDR3 is 16 residues long. In germline, CDR1 is LGHNA, CDR2 YNFKEQ. In DNA, the CDR3 is TGTGCCAGCAGCCAAGATCAGGGACAGGCCTTGTACGAAGCTTTCTTT. Protein: CASSQDQGQALYEAFF.

The sample holds a few counts of this clonotype. This rearrangement joins TRBV30 to TRBJ1-5; D remains ambiguous. The V end was cut by 7 bases, the J end by 2 bases, with 24 bases between. This CDR3 comprises 17 residues. CDR1 is GTSNPN and CDR2 is SVGIG in the germline V gene (reference sequence). CDR3 region: CASDSATFLGGNQPQHF. CDR3 coding DNA: TGTGCCTCGGACTCCGCGACCTTCCTCGGGGGCAATCAGCCCCAGCATTTT. The variable domain in full, completed from reference TRBV30 and TRBJ1-5, reads SQTIHQWPATLVQPVGSPLSLECTVEGTSNPNLYWYRQAAGRGLQLLFYSVGIGQISSEVPQNLSASRPQDRQFILSSKKLLLSDSGFYLCASDSATFLGGNQPQHFGDGTRLSIL.

This rearrangement joins TRBV18 to TRBJ1-4, with D maybe TRBD1 (5 bases). The CDR3 covers 14 residues. Germline CDR1 is KGHSH and CDR2 is LQKENI. V was clipped by 5 bases and J by 4 bases, with 11 bases between them. The CDR3 loop is CASSKQALNEKLFF. CDR3 nucleotide sequence: TGTGCCAGCTCAAAACAGGCTCTTAATGAAAAACTGTTTTTT.

The V and J genes are TRBV29-1 and TRBJ2-1, with 8 positions matching TRBD2. Trimming took 6 bases from V and 9 from J; bases not matched to a gene: 10. CDR1 SQVTM and CDR2 ANQGSEA come from the germline V gene. CDR3 size: 13 residues. The CDR3 loop is CSVGASGSSEQFF. CDR3 nucleotide sequence: TGCAGCGTGGGAGCTAGCGGGTCCAGTGAGCAGTTCTTC.

This clonotype was observed a handful of times. The rearrangement links TRBV21-1 to TRBJ1-2; the table gives TRBD1 as D, unverified against the DNA. TRBV21-1 is annotated as a pseudogene. CDR3 length equals 17 residues. In nucleotides, the CDR3 is TGTGCCAGCAGCAAACGAGTAAGAAAACAGGGGATGTATGGCTACACCTTC. It translates to CASSKRVRKQGMYGYTF.

This clonotype occurred many times. Mismatch with germline at one junction end may stem from a read error. The genes are TRBV29-1 and TRBJ2-1; 11 nucleotides match TRBD2. CDR1 and CDR2 from the germline V gene are SQVTM and ANQGSEA. This CDR3 has 11 amino acids. CDR3 DNA sequence: TGCAGCGTTGATCCCACTAGCGGGGGATACTTC. Translated: CSVDPTSGGYF.

The genes are TRBV28 and TRBJ1-2; perhaps TRBD1 as D (6 bases). This CDR3 comprises 13 residues. Per germline, CDR1 MDHEN and CDR2 SYDVKM. V was shortened by 6 bases and J by 2 bases, with 10 bases between the two germline ends. The CDR3 reads CASRRGRNYGYTF. For the CDR3, the DNA is TGTGCCAGCAGGCGGGGGCGCAACTATGGCTACACCTTC.